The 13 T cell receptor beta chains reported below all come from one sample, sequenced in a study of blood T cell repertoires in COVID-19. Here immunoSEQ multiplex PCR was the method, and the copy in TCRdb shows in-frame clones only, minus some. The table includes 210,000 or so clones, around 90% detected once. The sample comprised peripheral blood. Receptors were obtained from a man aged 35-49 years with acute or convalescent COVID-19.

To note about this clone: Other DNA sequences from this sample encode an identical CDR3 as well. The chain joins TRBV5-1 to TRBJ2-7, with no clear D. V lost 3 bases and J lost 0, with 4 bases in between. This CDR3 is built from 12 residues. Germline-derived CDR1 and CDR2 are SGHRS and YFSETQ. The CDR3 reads CASSSSSYEQYF. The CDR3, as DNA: TGCGCCAGCAGCTCCAGCTCCTACGAGCAGTACTTC. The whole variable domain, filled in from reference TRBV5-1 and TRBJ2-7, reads KAGVTQTPRYLIKTRGQQVTLSCSPISGHRSVSWYQQTPGQGLQFLFEYFSETQRNKGNFPGRFSGRQFSNSRSEMNVSTLELGDSALYLCASSSSSYEQYFGPGTRLTVT.

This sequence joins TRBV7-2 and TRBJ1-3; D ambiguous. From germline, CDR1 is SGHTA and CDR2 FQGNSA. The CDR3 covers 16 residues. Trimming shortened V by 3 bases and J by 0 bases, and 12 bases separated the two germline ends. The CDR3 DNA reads TGTGCCAGCAGCTTCGGCCGTGGACTCTCTGGAAACACCATATATTTT. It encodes CASSFGRGLSGNTIYF.

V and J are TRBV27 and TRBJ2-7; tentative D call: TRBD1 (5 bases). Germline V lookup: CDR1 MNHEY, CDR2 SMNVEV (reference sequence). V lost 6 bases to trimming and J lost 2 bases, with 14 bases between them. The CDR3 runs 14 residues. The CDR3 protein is CASSPIQATYEQYF. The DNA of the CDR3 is TGTGCCAGCAGCCCCATACAGGCTACCTACGAGCAGTACTTC.

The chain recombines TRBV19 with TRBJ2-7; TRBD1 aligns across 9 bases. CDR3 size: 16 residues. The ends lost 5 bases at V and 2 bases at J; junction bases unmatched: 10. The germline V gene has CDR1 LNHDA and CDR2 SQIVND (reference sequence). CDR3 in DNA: TGTGCCAGTAGTTCCGAGATTACAGGGGGCCCCTACGAGCAGTACTTC. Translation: CASSSEITGGPYEQYF.

The CDR3 DNA is TGTGCCAGCTCACCAGGGATAGCAGGAGGTGGAAACACCATATATTTT. It is translated as CASSPGIAGGGNTIYF. The V and J genes are TRBV18 and TRBJ1-3; D not resolved. This CDR3 spans 16 amino acids. Germline V CDR1 and CDR2: KGHSH, LQKENI. The ends were cut back, 2 bases at V and 3 bases at J, with 14 bases in the middle.

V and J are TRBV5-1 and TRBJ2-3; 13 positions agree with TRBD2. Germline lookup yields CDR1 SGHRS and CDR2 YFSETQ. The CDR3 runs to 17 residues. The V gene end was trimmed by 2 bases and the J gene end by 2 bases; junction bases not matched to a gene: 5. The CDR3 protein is CASSFGLAGALTDTQYF. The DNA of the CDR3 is TGCGCCAGCAGCTTTGGACTAGCGGGGGCCCTCACAGATACGCAGTATTTT.

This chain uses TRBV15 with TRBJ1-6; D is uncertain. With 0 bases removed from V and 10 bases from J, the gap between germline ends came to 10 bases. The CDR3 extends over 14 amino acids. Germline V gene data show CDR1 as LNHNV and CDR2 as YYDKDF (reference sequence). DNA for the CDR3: TGTGCCACCAGCAGAGAAGGGAGAGGGTCACCCCTCCACTTT. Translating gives CATSREGRGSPLHF.

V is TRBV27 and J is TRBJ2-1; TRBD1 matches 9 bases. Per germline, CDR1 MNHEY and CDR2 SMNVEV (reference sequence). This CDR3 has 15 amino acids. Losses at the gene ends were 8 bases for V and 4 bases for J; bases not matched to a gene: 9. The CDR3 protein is CASGPDRGNYNEQFF. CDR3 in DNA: TGTGCCAGCGGCCCGGACAGGGGAAATTACAATGAGCAGTTCTTC.

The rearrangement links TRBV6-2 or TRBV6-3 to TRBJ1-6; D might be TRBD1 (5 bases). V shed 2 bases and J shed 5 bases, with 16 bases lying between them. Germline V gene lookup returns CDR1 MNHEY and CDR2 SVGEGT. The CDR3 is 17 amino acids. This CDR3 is CASSYQERDSHNSPLHF. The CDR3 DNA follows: TGTGCCAGCAGTTACCAGGAGCGAGACAGCCATAATTCACCCCTCCACTTT.

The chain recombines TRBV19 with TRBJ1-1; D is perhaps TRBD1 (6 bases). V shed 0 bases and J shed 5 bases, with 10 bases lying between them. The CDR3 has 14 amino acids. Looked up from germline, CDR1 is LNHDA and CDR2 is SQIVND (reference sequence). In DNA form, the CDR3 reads TGTGCCAGTAGTATAGACAGGGGAGGGACTGAAGCTTTCTTT. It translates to CASSIDRGGTEAFF. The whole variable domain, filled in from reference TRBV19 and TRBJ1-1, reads DGGITQSPKYLFRKEGQNVTLSCEQNLNHDAMYWYRQDPGQGLRLIYYSQIVNDFQKGDIAEGYSVSREKKESFPLTVTSAQKNPTAFYLCASSIDRGGTEAFFGQGTRLTVV.

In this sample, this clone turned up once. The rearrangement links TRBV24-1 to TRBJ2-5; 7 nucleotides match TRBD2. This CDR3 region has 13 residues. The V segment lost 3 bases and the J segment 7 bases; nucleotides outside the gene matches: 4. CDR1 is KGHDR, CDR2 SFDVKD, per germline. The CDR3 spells CATSDMERGTQYF. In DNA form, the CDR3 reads TGTGCCACCAGTGATATGGAGCGGGGGACCCAGTACTTC.

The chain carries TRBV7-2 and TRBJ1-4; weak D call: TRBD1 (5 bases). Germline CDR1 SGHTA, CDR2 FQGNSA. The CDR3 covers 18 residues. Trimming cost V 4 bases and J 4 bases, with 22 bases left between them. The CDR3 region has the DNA TGTGCCAGCAGCTCCTTTGCGGGGTGGATGGGGGGTAATGAAAAACTGTTTTTT. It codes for CASSSFAGWMGGNEKLFF. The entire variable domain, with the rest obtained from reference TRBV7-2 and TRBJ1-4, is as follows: GAGVSQSPSNKVTEKGKDVELRCDPISGHTALYWYRQSLGQGLEFLIYFQGNSAPDKSGLPSDRFSAERTGGSVSTLTIQRTQQEDSAVYLCASSSFAGWMGGNEKLFFGSGTQLSVL.

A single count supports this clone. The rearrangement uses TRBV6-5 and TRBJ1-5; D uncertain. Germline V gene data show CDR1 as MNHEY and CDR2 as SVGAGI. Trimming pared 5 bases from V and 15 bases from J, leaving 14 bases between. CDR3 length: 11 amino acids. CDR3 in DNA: TGTGCCAGCAGTCAAAGCTCGCTCCCGCATTTT. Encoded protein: CASSQSSLPHF.